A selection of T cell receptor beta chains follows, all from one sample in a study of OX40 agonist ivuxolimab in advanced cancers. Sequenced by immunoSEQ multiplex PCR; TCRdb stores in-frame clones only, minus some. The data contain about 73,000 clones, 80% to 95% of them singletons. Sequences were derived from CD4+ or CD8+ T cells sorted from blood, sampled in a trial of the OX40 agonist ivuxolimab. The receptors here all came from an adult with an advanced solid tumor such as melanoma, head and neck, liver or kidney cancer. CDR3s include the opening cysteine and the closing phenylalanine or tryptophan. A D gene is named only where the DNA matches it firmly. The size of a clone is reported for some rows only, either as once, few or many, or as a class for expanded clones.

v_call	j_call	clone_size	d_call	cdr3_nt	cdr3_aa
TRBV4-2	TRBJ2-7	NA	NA	TGTGCCAGCAGCCTGGGAGTGGGGGCGGGAGAGCAGTACTTC	CASSLGVGAGEQYF
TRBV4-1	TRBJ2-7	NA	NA	TGCGCCAGCAGCCAACAGGGTTACGAGCAGTACTTC	CASSQQGYEQYF
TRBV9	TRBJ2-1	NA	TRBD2	TGTGCCAGCAGCGTAGATCTCGGCCAAACCCTCGGGAGGGGACCGAACAATGAGCAGTTCTTC	CASSVDLGQTLGRGPNNEQFF
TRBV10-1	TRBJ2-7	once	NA	TGCGCCAGCAGTGAGTCTTTAGGGAGCTCGCACGAGCAGTACTTC	CASSESLGSSHEQYF
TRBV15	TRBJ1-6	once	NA	TGTGCCACCAGCAGTTCTCGACGGCAAAATAATTCACCCCTCCACTTT	CATSSSRRQNNSPLHF
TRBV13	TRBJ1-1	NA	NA	TGTGCCAGCAGTTTTACAGGTAACACTGAAGCTTTCTTT	CASSFTGNTEAFF
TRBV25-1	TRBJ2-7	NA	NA	TGTGCCAGCTACAGGGACCTCCTCGGGGAGCAGTACTTC	CASYRDLLGEQYF
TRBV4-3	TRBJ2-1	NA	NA	TGCGCCAGCAGCACGACCTACAATGAGCAGTTCTTC	CASSTTYNEQFF
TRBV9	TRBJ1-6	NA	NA	TGTGCCAGCAGCGTCGGCGGACAGCCCAATAATTCACCCCTCCACTTT	CASSVGGQPNNSPLHF
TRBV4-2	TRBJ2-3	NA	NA	TGTGCCAGCGCGTCCCACGGGGGAGATACGCAGTATTTT	CASASHGGDTQYF
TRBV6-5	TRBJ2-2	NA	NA	TGTGCCAGCAGTTACTCTTCAGGGTCCGCCGGGGAGCTGTTTTTT	CASSYSSGSAGELFF
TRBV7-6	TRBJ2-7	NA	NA	TGTGCCAGCAGCTTAGCGAGAGTTCAGTTGGGGGGCCTAGGCTACGAGCAGTACTTC	CASSLARVQLGGLGYEQYF
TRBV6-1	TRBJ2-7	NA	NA	TGTGCCAGCAGTGAGGGTTGGCAGAACTCCTACGAGCAGTACTTC	CASSEGWQNSYEQYF
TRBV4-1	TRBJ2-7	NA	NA	TGCGCCAGCAGCCAAGGATCCCTCTCCTACGAGCAGTACTTC	CASSQGSLSYEQYF
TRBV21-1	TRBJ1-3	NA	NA	TGTGCCAGCACCCCGGGACAGGGGCCGCGCATTGGAAACACCATATATTTT	CASTPGQGPRIGNTIYF
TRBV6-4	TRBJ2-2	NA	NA	TGTGCCAGTGCCGTGGGGCCGAACACCGGGGAGCTGTTTTTT	CASAVGPNTGELFF
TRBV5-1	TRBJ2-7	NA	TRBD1	TGCGCCAGCAGCTCAGGGACAGCCTACGAGCAGTACTTC	CASSSGTAYEQYF
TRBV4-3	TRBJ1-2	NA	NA	TGCGCCAGCAGCCAATTCTCAGGGGCTAACTATGGCTACACCTTC	CASSQFSGANYGYTF
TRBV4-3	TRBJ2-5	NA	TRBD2	TGCGCCAGCAGCCAATCGGGACTAGCGGGGGGCGAGGGGGAGACCCAGTACTTC	CASSQSGLAGGEGETQYF
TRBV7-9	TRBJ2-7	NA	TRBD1	TGTGCCAGCACAATAAACCCGACAGGGGGAGAATCCTACGAGCAGTACTTC	CASTINPTGGESYEQYF
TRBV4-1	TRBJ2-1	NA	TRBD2	TGCGCCAGCAGCCAACTACTAGCGGGGGCCCCCACCTACAATGAGCAGTTCTTC	CASSQLLAGAPTYNEQFF
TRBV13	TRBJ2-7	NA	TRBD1	TGTGCCAGCAGTGACAGGGGTCACGAGCAGTACTTC	CASSDRGHEQYF
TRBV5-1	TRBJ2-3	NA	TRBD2	TGCGCCAGCAGCTTGTCTAGCGGGGGCACAGATACGCAGTATTTT	CASSLSSGGTDTQYF
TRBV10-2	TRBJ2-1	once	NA	TGCGCCAGTCATACCCTTGGGGCCTCTTCCTACAATGAGCAGTTCTTC	CASHTLGASSYNEQFF
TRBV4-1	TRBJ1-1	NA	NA	TGCGCCAGCAGCCGCACCGGCCAGGTCATAAACACTGAAGCTTTCTTT	CASSRTGQVINTEAFF
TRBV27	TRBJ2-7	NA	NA	TGTGCCAGCAGTGGTGATAATCCCTACGAGCAGTACTTC	CASSGDNPYEQYF
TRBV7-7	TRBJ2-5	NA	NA	TGTGCCAGCAGCTTATCGCCGGACCTCCAAGAGACCCAGTACTTC	CASSLSPDLQETQYF
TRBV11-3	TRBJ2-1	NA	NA	TGTGCCAGCAGCTTTATCTTCTTC	CASSFIFF
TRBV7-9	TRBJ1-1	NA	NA	TGTGCCAGCAGCTTAAACCCCGGTTGGGAAGCTTTCTTT	CASSLNPGWEAFF
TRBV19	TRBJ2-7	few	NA	TGTGCCAGTAGTATTACTAACGGCTTCTACGAGCAGTACTTC	CASSITNGFYEQYF
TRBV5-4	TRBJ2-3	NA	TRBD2	TGTGCCAGCGGCAAGCGGGGGGAGGTCACAGATACGCAGTATTTT	CASGKRGEVTDTQYF
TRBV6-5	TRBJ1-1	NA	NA	TGTGCCAGCAGCCCCGGCTTGAACACTGAAGCTTTCTTT	CASSPGLNTEAFF
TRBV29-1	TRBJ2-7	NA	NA	TGCAGCGTTGATGATAGGGCATTAGGCGAGCAGTACTTC	CSVDDRALGEQYF
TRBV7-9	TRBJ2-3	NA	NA	TGTGCCAGCTCTGGGGGCCAGCTTGGAGATACGCAGTATTTT	CASSGGQLGDTQYF
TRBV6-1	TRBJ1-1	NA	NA	TGTGCCAGCAGTGAGGGGCCTGAAGCTTTCTTT	CASSEGPEAFF
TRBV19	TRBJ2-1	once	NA	TGTGCCAGTAGTACACACCCCCGGGACTCCTACAATGAGCAGTTCTTC	CASSTHPRDSYNEQFF
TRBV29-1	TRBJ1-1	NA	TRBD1	TGCAGCGTAGCAAGCGGACAGGGACACACTGAAGCTTTCTTT	CSVASGQGHTEAFF
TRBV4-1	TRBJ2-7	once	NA	TGCGCCAGCAGCCAAGAGGGACACGACGAGGAGCAGTACTTC	CASSQEGHDEEQYF
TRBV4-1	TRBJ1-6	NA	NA	TGCGCCAGCAGCCAAGAATCCGCCACTCCGAGTAATTCACCCCTCCACTTT	CASSQESATPSNSPLHF
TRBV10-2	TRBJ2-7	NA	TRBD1	TGCGCCAGCAGCGGGACAGGGAGTTCCTACGAGCAGTACTTC	CASSGTGSSYEQYF
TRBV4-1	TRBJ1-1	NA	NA	TGCGCCAGCAGCTCCAGGGACTCCATGAACACTGAAGCTTTCTTT	CASSSRDSMNTEAFF
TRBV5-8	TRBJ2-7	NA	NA	TGTGCCAGCATTTTTCCCTACGAGCAGTACTTC	CASIFPYEQYF
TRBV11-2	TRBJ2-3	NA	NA	TGTGCCAGCAGCTTCTGGACTGGGAACCGGGATACGCAGTATTTT	CASSFWTGNRDTQYF